Listed below are T cell receptor beta chains from one sample, sequenced in a study of identifying expanded T cells in peripheral blood. Some clones are missing from TCRdb's copy, which holds only in-frame ones; the method was immunoSEQ multiplex PCR. The table lists 70,000 to 100,000 clones, 88% of them singletons. Specimen: blood. The source is a person aged 18-70 years in good health. CDR3s include the opening cysteine and the closing phenylalanine or tryptophan. Each record gives: clone size, J gene, V gene, D gene, CDR3 DNA, CDR3 protein. A D gene is named only where the DNA matches it firmly. The size entry is marked missing in some rows and otherwise reads once, few, many or a size class.

>-|TRBJ2-5|TRBV7-9|TRBD1
TGTGCCAGCAGCTTAGACAGGGGGGTGAGGCGAGAGACCCAGTACTTC
CASSLDRGVRRETQYF
>-|TRBJ2-7|TRBV5-1|TRBD2
TGCGCCAGCAGCCGTGGACTAGCGGGGGACACAAGCTCCTACGAGCAGTACTTC
CASSRGLAGDTSSYEQYF
>-|TRBJ1-5|TRBV7-8|-
TGTGCCAGCAGCTTAGGACCCAGGAATCAGCCCCAGCATTTT
CASSLGPRNQPQHF
>-|TRBJ2-7|TRBV19|TRBD2
TGTGCCAGTAGTATCGGCGGGGGGTCGACCTACGAGCAGTACTTC
CASSIGGGSTYEQYF
>-|TRBJ1-2|TRBV7-2|-
TGTGCCAGCAGCTTAGGGTACCGGTATGGCTACACCTTC
CASSLGYRYGYTF
>-|TRBJ2-7|TRBV7-9|-
TGTGCCAGCAGCTCAACCTTCTACTACGAGCAGTACTTC
CASSSTFYYEQYF
>-|TRBJ1-1|TRBV29-1|-
TGCAGCGTTGGGGTAGGGGTCACTGAAGCTTTCTTT
CSVGVGVTEAFF
>-|TRBJ2-3|TRBV10-1|-
TGCGCCAGCAGTGAGGACAGCACAGATACGCAGTATTTT
CASSEDSTDTQYF
>few|TRBJ1-5|TRBV5-6|-
TGTGCCAGCAGCTTGAAGCAGGGAAGGCAGCCCCAGCATTTT
CASSLKQGRQPQHF
>-|TRBJ2-5|TRBV7-2|TRBD2
TGTGCCAGCACCACTAGCGGGGAAGAGACCCAGTACTTC
CASTTSGEETQYF
>-|TRBJ2-3|TRBV28|-
TGTGCCAGCAGGACAGCGGACCCCGACACAGATACGCAGTATTTT
CASRTADPDTDTQYF
>-|TRBJ1-1|TRBV18|TRBD1
TGTGCCAGCTCACGGACAGGACCCATGAGCACTGAAGCTTTCTTT
CASSRTGPMSTEAFF
>-|TRBJ2-5|TRBV11-3|-
TGTGCCAGCAGCTCGGGCCAAGGGGAGACCCAGTACTTC
CASSSGQGETQYF
>-|TRBJ2-7|TRBV6-5|-
TGTGCCAGCAGCTGCCCGAATAAGGTAAACTTC
CASSCPNKVNF
>-|TRBJ1-1|TRBV7-8|-
TGTGCCAGCAGCTCACAGGGTGTGGCGAACACTGAAGCTTTCTTT
CASSSQGVANTEAFF
>-|TRBJ1-4|TRBV29-1|-
TGCAGCGTAGTCAGCGTTACTAATGAAAAACTGTTTTTT
CSVVSVTNEKLFF
>-|TRBJ2-1|TRBV30|-
TGTGCCTGGAGTGTATCCGGGAACAATGAGCAGTTCTTC
CAWSVSGNNEQFF
>few|TRBJ2-5|TRBV7-9|TRBD1
TGTGCCAGCAGCTTAGGTCGACAGGGAGAGACCCAGTACTTC
CASSLGRQGETQYF
>-|TRBJ1-6|TRBV7-2|-
TGTGCCAGCAGCTTAGTGACTACTAACAGCCGAAATTCACCCCTCCACTTT
CASSLVTTNSRNSPLHF
>-|TRBJ2-7|TRBV6-5|-
TGTGCCAGCGGCGAACGGGGGTCATGGGGGTACGAGCAGTACTTC
CASGERGSWGYEQYF
>-|TRBJ1-2|TRBV7-8|-
TGTGCCAGCAGCTTAGCAGGCTCCTATGGCTACACCTTC
CASSLAGSYGYTF
>-|TRBJ2-3|TRBV5-4|-
TGTGCCAGCAGCCCCGACGAGCTCACAGATACGCAGTATTTT
CASSPDELTDTQYF
>-|TRBJ1-1|TRBV28|-
TGTGCCAGCAGTTTCCCAAACGGGGGGAACACTGAAGCTTTCTTT
CASSFPNGGNTEAFF
>-|TRBJ1-5|TRBV7-2|-
TGTGCCAGCAGCTTGAATCTAGGGACCAATCAGCCCCAGCATTTT
CASSLNLGTNQPQHF
>-|TRBJ2-7|TRBV6-5|-
TGTGCCAGCAGTCACCTCACAGCAGGAGGATACGAGCAGTACTTC
CASSHLTAGGYEQYF